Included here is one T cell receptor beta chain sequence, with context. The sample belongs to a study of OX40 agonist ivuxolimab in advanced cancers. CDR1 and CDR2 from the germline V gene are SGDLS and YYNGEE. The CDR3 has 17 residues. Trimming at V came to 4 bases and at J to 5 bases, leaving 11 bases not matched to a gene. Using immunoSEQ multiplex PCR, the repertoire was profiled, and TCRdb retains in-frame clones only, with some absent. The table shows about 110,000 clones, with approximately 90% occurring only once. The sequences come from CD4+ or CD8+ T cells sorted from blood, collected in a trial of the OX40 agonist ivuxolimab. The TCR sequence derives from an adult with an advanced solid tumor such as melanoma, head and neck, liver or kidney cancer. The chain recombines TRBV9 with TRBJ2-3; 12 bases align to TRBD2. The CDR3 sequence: CASSSHQLAGGQDTQYF. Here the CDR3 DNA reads TGTGCCAGCAGCTCCCATCAGCTAGCGGGGGGGCAAGATACGCAGTATTTT.